The 28 T cell receptor beta chains below come from one sample, sequenced in a study of T cells in Graves' hyperthyroidism and ophthalmopathy. Template material for amplifying TCR beta CDR3 regions consisted of RNA transcripts. First-round RT-PCR targeting the TCR CDR3 was performed with the HTBI primer set. From the multiplex PCR reads, TCRdb called clonotypes with MiXCR, one entry per CDR3 protein. The sample comprises over 700,000 distinct CDR3 sequences, under 45% of which are singletons, and 30% to 40% rests with the top ten. The sample consisted of blood. These TCRs come from a middle-aged woman with Graves' hyperthyroidism.

This clonotype was seen repeatedly, ten times or more. The chain couples TRBV19 to TRBJ1-5, with D tentatively TRBD1 (5 bases). From germline, CDR1 is LNHDA and CDR2 SQIVND (reference sequence). V was pared by 5 bases and J by 1 base, with 12 bases between. This CDR3 has 15 amino acids. CDR3 sequence: CASSFGHMSNQPQHF. For the CDR3, the DNA is TGTGCCAGTAGTTTTGGACATATGAGCAATCAGCCCCAGCATTTT.

The chain joins TRBV19 to TRBJ1-2; 8 nucleotides line up with TRBD1. The CDR3 runs 15 residues. The V gene's germline CDR1 is LNHDA and CDR2 SQIVND (reference sequence). The ends lost 5 bases at V and 4 bases at J; junction bases unmatched: 9. The CDR3 here is CASSVGTGTLYGYTF. Written as DNA, the CDR3 is TGTGCCAGTAGTGTCGGGACAGGTACCCTCTATGGCTACACCTTC.

There are many counts of this clonotype. V gene TRBV19 combines with J gene TRBJ1-1; 7 bases are a match to TRBD1. With V trimmed by 8 bases and J by 0 bases, 12 bases remained unmatched. CDR1 is LNHDA and CDR2 is SQIVND in the germline V gene (reference sequence). This CDR3 has 16 residues. The CDR3 region has the DNA TGTGCCAGTGAACCCCGAGACAGGGTTATGAACACTGAAGCTTTCTTT. Amino acids: CASEPRDRVMNTEAFF.

This clonotype was seen ten or more times. The chain has TRBV7-2 and TRBJ2-7; 9 bases align to TRBD1. The germline V gene encodes CDR1 SGHTA and CDR2 FQGNSA. The CDR3 runs to 16 residues. Germline trimming cut 1 base from V and 0 bases from J; bases unmatched to any gene: 4. The CDR3 region has the DNA TGTGCCAGCAGCTTAGTCGGGACAGGGATCTCCTACGAGCAGTACTTC. It is translated as CASSLVGTGISYEQYF.

The rearrangement links TRBV27 to TRBJ1-1; no clear D. CDR1 and CDR2 (germline): MNHEY, SMNVEV (reference sequence). The CDR3 consists of 14 residues. V was cut by 2 bases and J by 4 bases, with 11 bases left in between. CDR3 amino acids: CASSLKSWGTEAFF. CDR3 DNA: TGTGCCAGCAGTTTAAAGTCATGGGGCACTGAAGCTTTCTTT.

The gene calls are TRBV6-5 and TRBJ2-6, with unresolved D. Trimming shortened V by 1 base and J by 0 bases, and 10 bases separated the two germline ends. The CDR3 has 17 residues. The germline CDR1 and CDR2 sequences are MNHEY and SVGAGI. CDR3 sequence: CASSYLTRISGANVLTF. CDR3 in DNA: TGTGCCAGCAGTTACTTGACCCGGATCTCTGGGGCCAACGTCCTGACTTTC.

The gene calls are TRBV19 and TRBJ2-2; 13 bases match TRBD2. This CDR3 contains 16 residues. Germline CDR1 reads LNHDA; CDR2 reads SQIVND (reference sequence). J lost 5 bases, V lost 7 bases, and 7 bases had no gene match. CDR3 amino acids: CASTTRTSGSTGELFF. For the CDR3, the DNA is TGTGCCAGTACTACGCGGACTAGCGGGAGTACCGGGGAGCTGTTTTTT.

The chain carries TRBV10-3 and TRBJ2-2; no firm D call. Germline V gene data show CDR1 as ENHRY and CDR2 as SYGVKD. The CDR3 is 10 residues long. V was clipped by 4 bases and J by 7 bases, with 1 base between them. Written as DNA, the CDR3 is TGTGCCATCAGTGGCGGGGAGCTGTTTTTT. Its translation is CAISGGELFF.

This clonotype was recorded at least ten times. The chain couples TRBV20-1 to TRBJ1-1; maybe TRBD1 (5 bases). Germline assignment: CDR1 DFQATT and CDR2 SNEGSKA (reference sequence). The CDR3 loop spans 14 amino acids. The V end was cut by 1 base, the J end by 3 bases, with 12 bases between. The CDR3 loop reads CSARVGGRDTEAFF. CDR3 bases: TGCAGTGCTAGAGTTGGGGGGAGGGACACTGAAGCTTTCTTT.

As to this clonotype: Compared with germline, one end of the junction differs, possibly owing to a read error. The chain combines TRBV20-1 with TRBJ1-3; D gene uncertain. This CDR3 spans 14 amino acids. Germline V gene sequence: CDR1 DFQATT, CDR2 SNEGSKA (reference sequence). As DNA, the CDR3 is TGCAGTGCTCCGGACCTAAGCTCTGGAAACACCATATGTTTT. This sequence encodes CSAPDLSSGNTICF.

There are many counts of this clonotype. The rearrangement joins TRBV5-1 to TRBJ2-7, with a possible D match to TRBD1 (6 bases). Germline CDR1 SGHRS, CDR2 YFSETQ. Trimming left V 4 bases short and J 1 base short, with 12 bases between. The CDR3 has 14 residues. This CDR3 reads CASSATTGSYEQYF. CDR3 in DNA: TGCGCCAGCAGCGCGACGACAGGTTCCTACGAGCAGTACTTC.

This clonotype was found once. The V call is TRBV7-6, the J call TRBJ2-7; D uncertain. There are 15 residues in the CDR3. V was clipped by 1 base and J by 0 bases, with 10 bases between them. Germline CDR1 reads SGHVS; CDR2 reads FNYEAQ. The CDR3 loop reads CASSLETSSSYEQYF. The CDR3 region has the DNA TGTGCCAGCAGCTTAGAGACATCGAGCTCCTACGAGCAGTACTTC.

On this clonotype: The junction departs from germline at one end; a sequencing error may be responsible. The CDR3 sequence is CAISYAHFNYGYTF. The CDR3 DNA reads as TGTGCCATCAGTTACGCACATTTTAACTATGGCTACACCTTC. This chain uses TRBV6-5 with TRBJ1-2, with D hard to call. The CDR3 contains 14 residues. Germline V gene sequence: CDR1 MNHEY, CDR2 SVGAGI.

The chain employs TRBV29-1 and TRBJ2-7; 10 bases align to TRBD2. The better agreement between TRBJ2-1 and the DNA end casts doubt on the J call. The CDR3 extends over 14 amino acids. Germline CDR1 reads SQVTM; CDR2 reads ANQGSEA. The CDR3 nucleotides read TGCAGCGGGGAGCTTGTAGCGGGAGGCGTGGAGCAGTTCTTC. As protein: CSGELVAGGVEQFF.

A note on this clonotype: A much more abundant neighbour one base away suggests this may be a read error. The J gene is TRBJ2-7, the V gene TRBV7-9; weak D call: TRBD1 (6 bases). CDR3 length: 12 residues. The V gene's germline CDR1 is SEHNR and CDR2 FQNEAQ (reference sequence). The V end lost 3 bases, the J end lost 6 bases, and 9 bases lay between the germline ends. The CDR3 nucleotides are TGTGCCAGCAGCTTGACCAGGGGCGAGCAGTACTTC. Its translation: CASSLTRGEQYF. The variable domain in full, completed from reference TRBV7-9 and TRBJ2-7, reads DTGVSQNPRHKITKRGQNVTFRCDPISEHNRLYWYRQTLGQGPEFLTYFQNEAQLEKSRLLSDRFSAERPKGSFSTLEIQRTEQGDSAMYLCASSLTRGEQYFGPGTRLTVT.

This clonotype was counted a few times. V and J are TRBV15 and TRBJ2-7, with D perhaps assigned TRBD1 or TRBD2 (5 bases each). CDR1 and CDR2 (germline): LNHNV, YYDKDF (reference sequence). The CDR3 extends over 16 amino acids. V lost 3 bases, J lost 0 bases, and 15 bases lay in between. CDR3 sequence reads: CATSSAPGTRSYEQYF. The CDR3 bases are TGTGCCACCAGCAGCGCCCCCGGGACCCGCTCCTACGAGCAGTACTTC.

The chain couples TRBV7-7 to TRBJ2-5; TRBD1 might be the D (5 bases). In germline, CDR1 is SSHAT, CDR2 FNYEAQ (reference sequence). CDR3 length equals 13 residues. The chain's CDR3 is CAINRSRRETQYF. Written as DNA, the CDR3 is TGTGCTATTAACAGGTCGCGTCGGGAGACCCAGTACTTC.

This chain uses TRBV28 with TRBJ1-2, with 8 bases identical to TRBD1. The CDR3 is 13 amino acids. Germline CDR1 MDHEN, CDR2 SYDVKM. Germline trimming cut 8 bases from V and 6 bases from J; bases unmatched to any gene: 8. CDR3: CASERQGINGYTF. In DNA, the CDR3 is TGTGCCAGCGAAAGACAGGGGATTAATGGCTACACCTTC.

The table lists this clonotype with a count of one. The chain carries TRBV7-3 and TRBJ2-2; D is possibly TRBD2 (5 bases). V was clipped by 5 bases and J by 4 bases, with 11 bases between them. CDR3 length: 14 residues. The germline CDR1 and CDR2 sequences are SGHTA and FQGTGA. The CDR3 sequence is CASSPLRGTGELFF. The CDR3 DNA is TGTGCCAGCAGCCCACTCCGGGGCACCGGGGAGCTGTTTTTT.

This clonotype has only a few counts. The chain is built from TRBV16 and TRBJ1-1, with D tentatively TRBD1 (5 bases). Trimming took 3 bases from V and 5 from J, leaving 13 bases between them. CDR3 length: 14 amino acids. CDR1 is KGHSY, CDR2 FQNENV, per germline. CDR3 sequence reads: CASSHQGVGTEAFF. The CDR3 bases are TGTGCCAGCAGCCACCAGGGCGTCGGGACTGAAGCTTTCTTT.

This clonotype came up many times. The genes are TRBV20-1 and TRBJ1-1, with D maybe TRBD1 (5 bases). The germline V and J ends were trimmed by 5 bases and 3 bases, with 13 bases remaining between them. Germline CDR1 reads DFQATT; CDR2 reads SNEGSKA (reference sequence). CDR3 size: 13 residues. The CDR3 region has the DNA TGCAGTGCTGGGACTCCCCTCGACACTGAAGCTTTCTTT. Its protein product is CSAGTPLDTEAFF.

The chain has TRBV24-1 and TRBJ2-7; D gene uncertain. The CDR3 length is 15 residues. V lost 12 bases and J 2 bases, leaving 22 bases between the germline ends. Germline CDR1 is KGHDR and CDR2 is SFDVKD. CDR3 in amino acids: CAGSVDFGRTYEQYF. For the CDR3, the DNA is TGTGCCGGCAGCGTAGATTTCGGACGGACCTACGAGCAGTACTTC.

The chain couples TRBV7-2 to TRBJ2-7; possibly TRBD1 or TRBD2 for D (5 bases each). The closer fit of TRBJ2-1 to the DNA end suggests the J call may be wrong. The CDR3 loop spans 14 amino acids. The V gene's germline CDR1 is SGHTA and CDR2 FQGNSA. Written as DNA, the CDR3 is TGTGCCAGCAGCTTTTACTTGGGGGACAATGAGCAGTTCTTC. It is translated as CASSFYLGDNEQFF.

This clonotype appeared a few times. The rearrangement joins TRBV6-6 to TRBJ1-2; 7 bases fit TRBD1. V lost 5 bases to trimming and J lost 2 bases; unmatched junction nucleotides: 11. The CDR3 extends over 16 amino acids. CDR1 is MNHNY and CDR2 is SVGAGI in the germline V gene (reference sequence). Written as DNA, the CDR3 is TGTGCCAGCAGTCCCACGAGACAGGGTCCGAACTATGGCTACACCTTC. This gives the protein CASSPTRQGPNYGYTF.

The CDR3 nucleotides read TGTGCCAGCAGTCTTACCGGGACCGGGGCGGCAAACACCATATATTTT. It encodes CASSLTGTGAANTIYF. The chain combines TRBV25-1 with TRBJ1-3; a weak D match, TRBD1 (5 bases). The germline CDR1 and CDR2 sequences are MGHDK and SYGVNS. This CDR3 is 16 amino acids long. V gave up 5 bases and J gave up 6 bases, with 20 bases separating them.

The sample holds a few counts of this clonotype. CDR3 nucleotide sequence: TGTGCCAGCAGACGGGACAGCCCGAATGAAAAACTGTTTTTT. This gives the protein CASRRDSPNEKLFF. The V and J genes are TRBV11-2 and TRBJ1-4; 7 nucleotides align to TRBD1. In germline, CDR1 is SGHAT, CDR2 FQNNGV. Trimming took 6 bases from V and 5 from J; bases not matched to a gene: 6. This CDR3 is built from 14 residues.

V gene TRBV11-2 combines with J gene TRBJ2-7; 10 bases agree with TRBD1. Germline CDR1 and CDR2: SGHAT and FQNNGV. V shed 6 bases, J shed 2 bases, and the junction held 10 bases outside the gene matches. The CDR3 is made up of 16 amino acids. The CDR3 DNA is TGTGCCAGCAGTCCCGATCGGGACAGGGGCCCCTACGAGCAGTACTTC. This sequence encodes CASSPDRDRGPYEQYF.

As for this clonotype: The CDR3 end shows no conserved phenylalanine or tryptophan, and so a read error is likely. The chain joins TRBV10-2 to TRBJ1-1, with a tentative D call TRBD1 (5 bases). The V gene's germline CDR1 is WSHSY and CDR2 SAAADI. The CDR3 consists of 15 residues. The CDR3: CASSSRQRVSTEAFL. The CDR3 DNA reads TGTGCCAGCAGTTCTCGACAGCGTGTGAGCACTGAAGCTTTCCTT.